Listed here are 9 T cell receptor beta chains from one sample, sequenced in a study of PD-1 blockade in mismatch repair-deficient tumors. TCRdb keeps only in-frame clones here, not all; method: immunoSEQ multiplex PCR. The repertoire holds some 120,000 clones, with about nine tenths as singletons. The sample was peripheral blood, taken approximately 73 weeks after starting pembrolizumab. The source of these receptors is an adult with mismatch repair-deficient cancer.

This clone was seen a few times. This sequence joins TRBV19 and TRBJ1-4, with TRBD1 matching 11 bases. CDR1 is LNHDA and CDR2 is SQIVND in the germline V gene (reference sequence). V gave up 6 bases and J gave up 8 bases; unmatched junction bases: 8. This CDR3 has 15 residues. The CDR3 bases are TGTGCCAGTAGACCGCCCGGGACAGGGGGGGAAAAACTGTTTTTT. Its translation is CASRPPGTGGEKLFF.

The chain links TRBV5-1 to TRBJ2-5, with TRBD2 identical over 7 bases. Germline CDR1 SGHRS, CDR2 YFSETQ. The CDR3 spans 14 residues. The ends lost 3 bases at V and 4 bases at J; junction bases unmatched: 6. This CDR3 reads CASSSTGGGETQYF. The CDR3 DNA reads TGCGCCAGCAGCTCGACGGGCGGGGGAGAGACCCAGTACTTC.

The chain employs TRBV6-5 and TRBJ1-2, with D possibly TRBD1 on 5 matching bases. V lost 5 bases and J lost 0, with 10 bases in between. This CDR3 comprises 14 residues. Germline values: CDR1 MNHEY, CDR2 SVGAGI. The CDR3 region has the DNA TGTGCCAGCAGTCTTTCGGGGGCTAACTATGGCTACACCTTC. Translation gives CASSLSGANYGYTF.

V usage is TRBV2 and J usage is TRBJ1-5; TRBD1 might be the D (5 bases). Trimming pared 4 bases from V and 6 bases from J, leaving 13 bases between. CDR1 and CDR2 from the germline V gene are SNHLY and FYNNEI. The CDR3 is made up of 14 amino acids. Written as DNA, the CDR3 is TGTGCCAGCAGTGGGCTTCGGGGGGGTCAGCCCCAGCATTTT. The encoded protein is CASSGLRGGQPQHF.

The CDR3 region has the DNA TGCGCCAGCAGCCAAGATGTTTGGGCTAGCGGGAGGTGGGAGCAGTACTTC. Amino acids: CASSQDVWASGRWEQYF. V and J are TRBV4-3 and TRBJ2-7; 11 nucleotides line up with TRBD2. The CDR3 runs 17 residues. With V trimmed by 0 bases and J by 7 bases, 11 bases remained unmatched. The germline CDR1 and CDR2 sequences are LGHNA and YSLEER.

The V and J genes are TRBV27 and TRBJ2-5; tentatively, D is TRBD2 (6 bases). The V gene's germline CDR1 is MNHEY and CDR2 SMNVEV (reference sequence). The CDR3 spans 13 residues. Between the trimmed V and J ends, which lost 4 bases and 5 bases, there was a span of 11 bases. The CDR3 here is CASSSPGRETQYF. The CDR3 DNA is TGTGCCAGCAGTTCCCCAGGGAGGGAGACCCAGTACTTC.

The sample holds one count of this clone. The J gene is TRBJ1-2, the V gene TRBV28, with no clear D. Germline lookup yields CDR1 MDHEN and CDR2 SYDVKM. V was cut by 3 bases and J by 2 bases, with 7 bases left in between. The CDR3 spans 13 residues. The CDR3 region is CASSFSRNYGYTF. For the CDR3, the DNA is TGTGCCAGCAGTTTCTCTCGGAACTATGGCTACACCTTC.

The chain couples TRBV29-1 to TRBJ1-2; tentatively, D is TRBD1 (5 bases). Trimming took off 4 bases at V and 4 bases at J, with 13 bases between the two ends. The V gene's germline CDR1 is SQVTM and CDR2 ANQGSEA. This CDR3 comprises 13 residues. In nucleotides, the CDR3 is TGCAGCGTTGGAGCAGGGTTGGGCTATGGCTACACCTTC. Amino acids: CSVGAGLGYGYTF.

The count of this clone is one. The chain links TRBV28 to TRBJ1-1; D unresolved. Germline V lookup: CDR1 MDHEN, CDR2 SYDVKM. This CDR3 spans 12 amino acids. Trimming pared 5 bases from V and 2 bases from J, leaving 6 bases between. In DNA, the CDR3 is TGTGCCAGCAGTCTCCGTAACACTGAAGCTTTCTTT. Translated: CASSLRNTEAFF.